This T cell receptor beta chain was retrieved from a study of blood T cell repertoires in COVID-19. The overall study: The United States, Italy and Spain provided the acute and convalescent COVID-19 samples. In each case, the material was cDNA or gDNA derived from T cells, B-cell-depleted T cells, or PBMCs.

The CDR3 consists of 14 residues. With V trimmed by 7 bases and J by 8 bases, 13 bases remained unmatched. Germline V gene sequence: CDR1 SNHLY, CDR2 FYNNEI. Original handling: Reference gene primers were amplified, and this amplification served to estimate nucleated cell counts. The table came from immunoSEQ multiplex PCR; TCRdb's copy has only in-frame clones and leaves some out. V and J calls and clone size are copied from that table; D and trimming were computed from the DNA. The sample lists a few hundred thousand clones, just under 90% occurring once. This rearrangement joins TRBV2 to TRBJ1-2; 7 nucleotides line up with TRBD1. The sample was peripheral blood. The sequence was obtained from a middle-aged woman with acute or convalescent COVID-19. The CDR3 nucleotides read TGTGCCAGCACGGGGACAGAGAAATTGTGGGGCTACACCTTC. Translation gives CASTGTEKLWGYTF.